One sample yielded the 15 T cell receptor beta chains listed below, sequenced in a study of CD8 T cells in Susac syndrome. With random hexamers, roughly 0.5 to 1 ug RNA was reverse transcribed. In TCRdb, the immunoSEQ multiplex PCR reads were re-called with MiXCR into one record per CDR3 protein. This sample carries roughly 120,000 distinct CDR3 sequences, around 94% of them seen once, and the ten largest clones take over 0.07%. The sequencing sample was made of CD4+ T cells from PBMCs. All receptors derive from a human donor in good health.

The count of this clonotype is one. The chain recombines TRBV15 with TRBJ2-2; perhaps TRBD2 as D (6 bases). V lost 5 bases to trimming and J lost 3 bases, with 13 bases between them. Germline CDR1 is LNHNV and CDR2 is YYDKDF (reference sequence). This CDR3 comprises 15 residues. The CDR3 loop is CATSGRLSDTGELFF. CDR3 nucleotides: TGTGCCACCAGCGGGAGGCTCTCGGACACCGGGGAGCTGTTTTTT.

The CDR3 DNA reads TGCAGTGCTAGTGGGCGTAGGGGAAACACTGAAGCTTTCTTT. Translated: CSASGRRGNTEAFF. The chain joins TRBV20-1 to TRBJ1-1, with D perhaps matching TRBD1 (5 bases). V lost 3 bases, J lost 2 bases, and 13 bases lay in between. Germline lookup yields CDR1 DFQATT and CDR2 SNEGSKA (reference sequence). The CDR3 runs to 14 residues.

The chain's CDR3 is CSVGMTGAGYEQYF. Here the CDR3 DNA reads TGCAGCGTTGGGATGACAGGGGCCGGCTACGAGCAGTACTTC. V gene TRBV29-1 combines with J gene TRBJ2-7; 8 bases map to TRBD1. Germline V lookup: CDR1 SQVTM, CDR2 ANQGSEA. The CDR3 sequence is 14 residues long. J lost 3 bases, V lost 4 bases, and 8 bases had no gene match.

The chain is built from TRBV19 and TRBJ1-1; D not certain. The CDR3 is 13 amino acids. Germline CDR1 LNHDA, CDR2 SQIVND (reference sequence). V dropped 7 bases and J dropped 7 bases, with 16 bases sitting between them. CDR3 DNA sequence: TGTGCCAGTACGGGCCTTACTGGGAGTGAAGCTTTCTTT. Residues: CASTGLTGSEAFF.

The CDR3 region is CASSYSGPSYNEQFF. The CDR3 coding sequence is TGTGCCAGCAGTTATAGCGGGCCGTCCTACAATGAGCAGTTCTTC. The J gene is TRBJ2-1, the V gene TRBV6-2 or TRBV6-3; 7 positions match TRBD2. The germline V gene encodes CDR1 MNHEY and CDR2 SVGEGT. V gave up 3 bases and J gave up 1 base; unmatched junction bases: 3. The CDR3 is made up of 15 amino acids.

This sequence joins TRBV2 and TRBJ2-5; D not resolved. CDR1 and CDR2 from the germline V gene are SNHLY and FYNNEI. Trimming shortened V by 3 bases and J by 0 bases, and 8 bases separated the two germline ends. This CDR3 is 14 amino acids long. The CDR3 spells CASSESEYQETQYF. In nucleotides, the CDR3 is TGTGCCAGCAGTGAGTCGGAATACCAAGAGACCCAGTACTTC.

The rearrangement uses TRBV4-1 and TRBJ2-6; 8 bases fit TRBD2. CDR1 and CDR2 (germline): MGHRA, YSYEKL. This CDR3 region has 15 residues. The V segment lost 0 bases and the J segment 12 bases; nucleotides outside the gene matches: 7. CDR3 in amino acids: CASSQDGAGRGVLTF. In DNA, the CDR3 is TGCGCCAGCAGCCAAGATGGTGCCGGGAGGGGCGTCCTGACTTTC.

The gene calls are TRBV12-5 and TRBJ1-1; possible D gene TRBD1, 6 bases. V lost 0 bases and J 1 base, leaving 12 bases between the germline ends. Germline loops: CDR1 LGHNT, CDR2 FRNRAP. The CDR3 has 16 residues. CDR3 region: CASGLVVGQPNTEAFF. The CDR3 coding sequence is TGTGCTAGTGGTTTGGTAGTAGGACAGCCGAACACTGAAGCTTTCTTT.

This chain joins TRBV15 and TRBJ1-2; D is undetermined. The CDR3 covers 13 residues. The V end lost 1 base, the J end lost 8 bases, and 11 bases lay between the germline ends. Looked up from germline, CDR1 is LNHNV and CDR2 is YYDKDF (reference sequence). CDR3 sequence (DNA): TGTGCCACCAGCAGAGGAAGCGGCTTCGGCTACACCTTC. It is translated as CATSRGSGFGYTF.

This rearrangement joins TRBV12-3 or TRBV12-4 to TRBJ1-5; no reliable D call. The CDR3 loop spans 15 amino acids. The V and J ends lost 0 bases and 2 bases respectively, with 8 bases between them. The CDR3 DNA is TGTGCCAGCAGTTTAGCGGGAACGGGCAATCAGCCCCAGCATTTT. The encoded protein is CASSLAGTGNQPQHF.

This rearrangement joins TRBV19 to TRBJ2-2, with 9 bases that match TRBD2. Per the germline V gene, CDR1 is LNHDA and CDR2 is SQIVND (reference sequence). The CDR3 totals 15 residues. V shed 5 bases, J shed 7 bases, and the junction held 8 bases outside the gene matches. CDR3: CASSPLAGFNGELFF. CDR3 coding DNA: TGTGCCAGTAGTCCCCTAGCGGGATTCAACGGGGAGCTGTTTTTT.

V usage is TRBV18 and J usage is TRBJ2-7; D may be TRBD2 (6 bases). The CDR3 spans 14 residues. V lost 3 bases, J lost 4 bases, and 13 bases lay in between. Germline V lookup: CDR1 KGHSH, CDR2 LQKENI. The CDR3 here is CASSPPGVGYEQYF. The CDR3 DNA sequence: TGTGCCAGCTCACCGCCGGGGGTCGGATACGAGCAGTACTTC.

V gene TRBV7-9 combines with J gene TRBJ1-5; D is possibly TRBD1 (5 bases). Germline V gives CDR1 SEHNR, CDR2 FQNEAQ (reference sequence). The CDR3 extends over 12 amino acids. V was shortened by 6 bases and J by 7 bases, with 10 bases between the two germline ends. CDR3 DNA sequence: TGTGCCAGCAGTGCAGGGAGCCAGCCCCAGCATTTT. Protein product: CASSAGSQPQHF.

This chain joins TRBV12-3 or TRBV12-4 and TRBJ1-5; D uncertain. This CDR3 contains 13 residues. V lost 6 bases, J lost 4 bases, and 10 bases lay in between. The chain's CDR3 is CASRFTRNQPQHF. The CDR3 bases are TGTGCCAGCAGATTTACCAGGAATCAGCCCCAGCATTTT.

This sequence joins TRBV5-4 and TRBJ1-2; a possible D gene is TRBD1 (5 bases). Germline V gives CDR1 SGHNT, CDR2 YYREEE (reference sequence). Trimming removed 4 bases at V and 4 bases at J, with 8 bases between. CDR3 length: 12 amino acids. This CDR3 is CASSGDGYGYTF. The CDR3 DNA follows: TGTGCCAGCAGCGGGGACGGCTATGGCTACACCTTC.